The 12 T cell receptor beta chains presented below share a single source sample, sequenced in a study of regulatory T cells in long-lasting Graves disease (dated by TCRdb to the early 2020s). The intended sense of this specimen's time point label: newly diagnosed GD, antithyroid drugs for less than 3 months. RNA was extracted from PBMCs in TRIzol for both TCR sequencing and RNA sequencing. Library preparation used multiplex PCR. Sequencing was performed on an Illumina HiSeq 4000. To build TCR beta libraries, CDR3 regions were amplified by Arm-PCR using iRepertoire HTBI primers. The public reads were reanalyzed by TCRdb: fastp trimming at Q25, MiXCR alignment, in-frame beta chains only. Duplicate CDR3 protein sequences are folded into a single record with the most common DNA and genes. The sample yields more than 300,000 distinct CDR3 sequences; roughly 17% were counted once. The ten largest clones take up around 20% of the sample.

A further study also used this sample, focusing on T cells in Graves' hyperthyroidism and ophthalmopathy.

Source: peripheral blood mononuclear cells (PBMCs), taken at new diagnosis, from a patient treated with antithyroid drugs. All receptors derive from a woman aged 18 to 35 with Graves disease. Donor details come from another sample of the same person, matched by shared clones.

The chain carries TRBV29-1 and TRBJ2-7; tentatively, D is TRBD2 (5 bases). Per the germline V gene, CDR1 is SQVTM and CDR2 is ANQGSEA. V lost 3 bases to trimming and J lost 5 bases, with 20 bases between them. The length of the CDR3 is 15 residues. The CDR3 loop is CSVESGSTVYHEQYF. In DNA form, the CDR3 reads TGCAGCGTTGAGTCGGGGAGCACCGTTTACCACGAGCAGTACTTC.

This clonotype was detected a few times. The chain recombines TRBV30 with TRBJ1-5, with D possibly matching TRBD1 (5 bases). With 0 bases removed from V and 4 bases from J, the gap between germline ends came to 13 bases. Germline CDR1 and CDR2: GTSNPN and SVGIG (reference sequence). CDR3 length equals 15 residues. CDR3 nucleotide sequence: TGTGCCTGGAGTGTCGGGGGGGGTTTAAATCAGCCCCAGCATTTT. As protein: CAWSVGGGLNQPQHF.

This clonotype was seen a few times. This sequence joins TRBV5-5 and TRBJ2-3; TRBD2 agrees at 12 bases. The CDR3 runs to 15 residues. J lost 9 bases, V lost 4 bases, and 9 bases had no gene match. Germline CDR1 reads SGHKS; CDR2 reads YYEKEE (reference sequence). The CDR3 sequence: CASSPGGLAGGTQYF. The CDR3 region has the DNA TGTGCCAGCAGCCCAGGGGGGCTAGCGGGAGGGACGCAGTATTTT.

This clonotype occurred a few times. The V call is TRBV7-3, the J call TRBJ1-3, with D perhaps TRBD1 (6 bases). From germline, CDR1 is SGHTA and CDR2 FQGTGA. V lost 5 bases and J 3 bases, leaving 14 bases between the germline ends. The CDR3 totals 15 residues. In DNA, the CDR3 is TGTGCCAGCAGCCTAAACAGGGATGGTGGAAACACCATATATTTT. It translates to CASSLNRDGGNTIYF.

This clonotype was detected ten times or more. This rearrangement joins TRBV13 to TRBJ2-1; a weak D match, TRBD2 (7 bases). CDR3 length: 14 amino acids. CDR1 PRHDT and CDR2 FYEKMQ come from the germline V gene (reference sequence). Trimming pared 8 bases from V and 0 bases from J, leaving 11 bases between. CDR3 nucleotides: TGTGCCAGCGGGGGGGGGCGCTCCTACAATGAGCAGTTCTTC. This gives the protein CASGGGRSYNEQFF.

This clonotype was seen more than once but under ten times. The V call is TRBV18, the J call TRBJ2-7, with D hard to call. This CDR3 is built from 14 residues. Trimming stripped 1 base from V and 6 bases from J, with 13 bases between. Germline CDR1 is KGHSH and CDR2 is LQKENI. The CDR3 here is CASSPRAPEREQYF. In DNA form, the CDR3 reads TGTGCCAGCTCACCACGGGCCCCCGAACGCGAGCAGTACTTC.

This clonotype was recorded at least ten times. One end of the junction does not line up with germline, which may come from a read error. The chain joins TRBV5-1 to TRBJ2-6, with D possibly TRBD1 on 5 matching bases. CDR1 and CDR2 from the germline V gene are SGHRS and YFSETQ. This CDR3 contains 14 residues. Here the CDR3 reads CASRHRPGANVLTF. CDR3 nucleotide sequence: TGTGCCAGCAGACACAGGCCCGGGGCCAACGTCCTGACTTTC.

About this clonotype itself: A much bigger clone sits one base away, suggesting this may be a read error. The gene calls are TRBV10-3 and TRBJ2-7; 11 nucleotides align to TRBD2. The CDR3 has 16 amino acids. The germline V gene encodes CDR1 ENHRY and CDR2 SYGVKD. V lost 4 bases to trimming and J lost 0 bases; unmatched junction nucleotides: 5. The CDR3 loop is CAISARTSGSSYEQYF. The CDR3 nucleotides read TGTGCCATCAGTGCCCGCACTAGCGGGAGCTCCTACGAGCAGTACTTC.

This clonotype was observed a few times. The V call is TRBV9, the J call TRBJ2-3; no definite D call. The CDR3 loop spans 16 amino acids. In germline, CDR1 is SGDLS, CDR2 YYNGEE. V lost 4 bases, J lost 1 base, and 16 bases lay in between. The chain's CDR3 is CASSSGSSLGTDTQYF. The CDR3 DNA sequence: TGTGCCAGCAGCTCCGGTTCGAGCCTAGGCACAGATACGCAGTATTTT.

This clonotype was counted at least ten times. The chain joins TRBV28 to TRBJ2-1, with D possibly being TRBD2 (5 bases). Germline CDR1 reads MDHEN; CDR2 reads SYDVKM. The germline V and J ends were trimmed by 3 bases and 2 bases, with 11 bases remaining between them. The CDR3 contains 15 residues. Here the CDR3 reads CASSFRLLTYNEQFF. The CDR3 DNA sequence: TGTGCCAGCAGTTTTCGACTACTCACCTACAATGAGCAGTTCTTC.

Many counts were recorded for this clonotype. The chain employs TRBV11-2 and TRBJ2-7, with D tentatively TRBD2 (5 bases). With 1 base removed from V and 2 bases from J, the gap between germline ends came to 12 bases. The CDR3 sequence is 15 residues long. Per the germline V gene, CDR1 is SGHAT and CDR2 is FQNNGV. The CDR3 sequence is CASSLGWERTYEQYF. The CDR3 DNA sequence: TGTGCCAGCAGCTTAGGATGGGAGAGAACCTACGAGCAGTACTTC. The variable domain in full, completed from reference TRBV11-2 and TRBJ2-7, reads EAGVAQSPRYKIIEKRQSVAFWCNPISGHATLYWYQQILGQGPKLLIQFQNNGVVDDSQLPKDRFSAERLKGVDSTLKIQPAKLEDSAVYLCASSLGWERTYEQYFGPGTRLTVT.

The V gene is TRBV5-5, the J gene TRBJ1-6, with D hard to call. The CDR3 extends over 13 amino acids. Germline CDR1 reads SGHKS; CDR2 reads YYEKEE (reference sequence). V lost 4 bases, J lost 10 bases, and 12 bases lay in between. The CDR3 sequence: CASSQVGLSPLHF. As DNA, the CDR3 is TGTGCCAGCAGCCAGGTGGGCCTCTCACCCCTCCACTTT.